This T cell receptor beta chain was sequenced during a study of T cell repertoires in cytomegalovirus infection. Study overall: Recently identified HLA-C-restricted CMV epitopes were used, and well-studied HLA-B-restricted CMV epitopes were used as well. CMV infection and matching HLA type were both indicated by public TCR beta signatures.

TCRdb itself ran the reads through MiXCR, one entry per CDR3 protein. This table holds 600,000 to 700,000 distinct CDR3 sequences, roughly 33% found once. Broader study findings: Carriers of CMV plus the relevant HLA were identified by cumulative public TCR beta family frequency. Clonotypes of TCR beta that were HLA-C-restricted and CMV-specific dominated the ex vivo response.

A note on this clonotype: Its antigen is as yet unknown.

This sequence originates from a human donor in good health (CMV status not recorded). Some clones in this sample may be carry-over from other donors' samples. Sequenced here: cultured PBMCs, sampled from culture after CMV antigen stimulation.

The CDR3 is CASSLGGLRSYEQYF. The DNA for the CDR3 is TGTGCCAGCAGCCTCGGGGGATTAAGATCCTACGAGCAGTACTTC. This chain uses TRBV6-5 with TRBJ2-7; D might be TRBD2 (6 bases). The V gene's germline CDR1 is MNHEY and CDR2 SVGAGI. This CDR3 is built from 15 residues. Deletions cut 6 bases from V and 1 base from J, with 16 bases between.